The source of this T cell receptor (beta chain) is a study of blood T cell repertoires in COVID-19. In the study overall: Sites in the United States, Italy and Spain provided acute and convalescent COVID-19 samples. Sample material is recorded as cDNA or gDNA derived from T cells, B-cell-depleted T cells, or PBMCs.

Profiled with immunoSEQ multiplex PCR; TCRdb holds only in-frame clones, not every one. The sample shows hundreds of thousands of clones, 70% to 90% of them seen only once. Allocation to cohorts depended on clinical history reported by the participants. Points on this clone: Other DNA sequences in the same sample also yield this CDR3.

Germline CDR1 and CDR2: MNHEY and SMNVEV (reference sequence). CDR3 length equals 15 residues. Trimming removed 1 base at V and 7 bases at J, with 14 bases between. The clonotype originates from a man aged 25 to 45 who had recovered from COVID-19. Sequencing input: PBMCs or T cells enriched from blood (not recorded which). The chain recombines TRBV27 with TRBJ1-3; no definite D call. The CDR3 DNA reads TGTGCCAGCAGTTTATTTCCCCCGGGAGGCAACACCATATATTTT. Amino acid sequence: CASSLFPPGGNTIYF.